These 22 T cell receptor beta chains were all obtained from the same sample, sequenced in a study of radiation and T cells in renal cell carcinoma. Assay: immunoSEQ multiplex PCR; the TCRdb copy retains only in-frame clones and omits some. Among 94,000 or so clones listed, approximately 80% were seen once. Regarding time point: baseline pretreatment blood. Treatment in this sample: 15 Gy SBRT to primary tumor, nephrectomy 4 weeks later. Sequenced material: blood, taken from a patient whose treatment included radiotherapy and nephrectomy. These receptor sequences come from a man aged 60 to 75 with renal cell carcinoma.

The rearrangement links TRBV10-2 to TRBJ2-1; TRBD2 might be the D (6 bases). Trimming took 10 bases from V and 4 from J, leaving 14 bases between them. Germline CDR1 reads WSHSY; CDR2 reads SAAADI. The CDR3 covers 13 residues. CDR3 DNA: TGCGCCACCCGGGACTTTACGTACAATGAGCAGTTCTTC. Residues: CATRDFTYNEQFF.

This clone has a single count. V and J are TRBV9 and TRBJ2-3, with TRBD2 matching over 7 bases. The CDR3 has 15 residues. CDR1 is SGDLS, CDR2 YYNGEE, per germline. The V gene end was trimmed by 0 bases and the J gene end by 4 bases; junction bases not matched to a gene: 5. CDR3 nucleotide sequence: TGTGCCAGCAGCGTAGAGAGCGGGACGGCAGATACGCAGTATTTT. Its protein product is CASSVESGTADTQYF.

The chain combines TRBV6-5 with TRBJ2-7; D gene unclear. The CDR3 has 14 residues. Germline V lookup: CDR1 MNHEY, CDR2 SVGAGI. V gave up 6 bases and J gave up 4 bases, with 16 bases separating them. DNA of the CDR3: TGTGCCAGCAGGCCACAGTGGGCCGTATACGAGCAGTACTTC. Its translation: CASRPQWAVYEQYF.

The chain joins TRBV28 to TRBJ1-4; possible D gene TRBD1, 5 bases. Germline CDR1 reads MDHEN; CDR2 reads SYDVKM. Trimming shortened V by 6 bases and J by 8 bases, and 10 bases separated the two germline ends. CDR3 size: 12 residues. The DNA of the CDR3 is TGTGCCAGCAGGGCCGGGGGGGAAAAACTGTTTTTT. This translates into CASRAGGEKLFF. Full variable domain (remainder filled in from reference TRBV28 and TRBJ1-4): DVKVTQSSRYLVKRTGEKVFLECVQDMDHENMFWYRQDPGLGLRLIYFSYDVKMKEKGDIPEGYSVSREKKERFSLILESASTNQTSMYLCASRAGGEKLFFGSGTQLSVL.

The J gene is TRBJ2-3, the V gene TRBV19, with TRBD1 matching over 8 bases. V lost 5 bases, J lost 0 bases, and 13 bases stayed unmatched. The V gene's germline CDR1 is LNHDA and CDR2 SQIVND (reference sequence). CDR3 size: 18 residues. The CDR3 DNA is TGTGCCAGTAGTCGGGACAGGTTGGCCGTTTGGAGCACAGATACGCAGTATTTT. Translating it yields CASSRDRLAVWSTDTQYF. Using reference TRBV19 and TRBJ2-3 for the parts outside the CDR3, the full variable domain is DGGITQSPKYLFRKEGQNVTLSCEQNLNHDAMYWYRQDPGQGLRLIYYSQIVNDFQKGDIAEGYSVSREKKESFPLTVTSAQKNPTAFYLCASSRDRLAVWSTDTQYFGPGTRLTVL.

This clone came up a few times. V gene TRBV5-1 combines with J gene TRBJ2-2; TRBD1 might be the D (5 bases). The CDR3 is 15 amino acids. The V end was cut by 6 bases, the J end by 1 base, with 13 bases between. Germline CDR1 is SGHRS and CDR2 is YFSETQ. The CDR3 spells CASTRDGQNTGELFF. In DNA form, the CDR3 reads TGCGCCAGCACCCGTGATGGACAGAACACCGGGGAGCTGTTTTTT.

The chain couples TRBV28 to TRBJ2-2; no firm D call. There are 13 residues in the CDR3. The V gene's germline CDR1 is MDHEN and CDR2 SYDVKM. Trimming cost V 7 bases and J 6 bases, with 12 bases left between them. This CDR3 is CASTSPVSGELFF. The CDR3 region has the DNA TGTGCCAGCACCTCCCCGGTTTCCGGGGAGCTGTTTTTT.

The rearrangement uses TRBV19 and TRBJ1-5, with 11 bases lining up with TRBD1. Germline CDR1 reads LNHDA; CDR2 reads SQIVND (reference sequence). The CDR3 has 14 amino acids. V dropped 7 bases and J dropped 5; count of bases not matched to a gene: 4. CDR3 sequence (DNA): TGTGCCAGTATAGGGACAGGGGGATATCAGCCCCAGCATTTT. This sequence encodes CASIGTGGYQPQHF. Complete variable domain (other parts from reference TRBV19 and TRBJ1-5): DGGITQSPKYLFRKEGQNVTLSCEQNLNHDAMYWYRQDPGQGLRLIYYSQIVNDFQKGDIAEGYSVSREKKESFPLTVTSAQKNPTAFYLCASIGTGGYQPQHFGDGTRLSIL.

In its sample, this clone was seen a few times. The rearrangement uses TRBV10-3 and TRBJ2-3, with a weak D call TRBD1 (5 bases). Trimming shortened V by 2 bases and J by 0 bases, and 9 bases separated the two germline ends. CDR3 length: 15 residues. Per the germline V gene, CDR1 is ENHRY and CDR2 is SYGVKD. The CDR3 spells CAISEGSGSTDTQYF. In DNA form, the CDR3 reads TGTGCCATCAGTGAGGGGTCAGGGAGCACAGATACGCAGTATTTT.

The J gene is TRBJ2-1, the V gene TRBV7-6, with 10 bases fitting TRBD2. With V trimmed by 1 base and J by 6 bases, 12 bases remained unmatched. The CDR3 spans 18 residues. Per germline, CDR1 SGHVS and CDR2 FNYEAQ. CDR3: CASSLGLASGSWGNEQFF. In DNA form, the CDR3 reads TGTGCCAGCAGCTTAGGCCTGGCTAGCGGGAGCTGGGGCAATGAGCAGTTCTTC.

The J gene is TRBJ2-7, the V gene TRBV7-9, with D unclear. The CDR3 is made up of 15 amino acids. The germline V gene encodes CDR1 SEHNR and CDR2 FQNEAQ (reference sequence). The V end lost 5 bases, the J end lost 5 bases, and 19 bases lay between the germline ends. The CDR3: CASSNPGGAENEQYF. CDR3 nucleotide sequence: TGTGCCAGCAGCAACCCCGGTGGAGCCGAAAACGAGCAGTACTTC.

The table lists this clone with a count of one. The rearrangement links TRBV19 to TRBJ2-7; the D gene is possibly TRBD1 (5 bases). CDR1 is LNHDA and CDR2 is SQIVND in the germline V gene (reference sequence). The ends were cut back, 1 base at V and 1 base at J, with 11 bases in the middle. This CDR3 spans 15 amino acids. The CDR3 sequence is CASSIADSRSYEQYF. For the CDR3, the DNA is TGTGCCAGTAGTATAGCCGACAGTAGGTCCTACGAGCAGTACTTC.

This clone was picked up a small number of times. V gene TRBV27 combines with J gene TRBJ2-5; possible D gene TRBD2, 6 bases. CDR1 and CDR2 (germline): MNHEY, SMNVEV (reference sequence). V lost 4 bases to trimming and J lost 5 bases, with 11 bases between them. The CDR3 runs to 13 residues. This CDR3 reads CASSSLARETQYF. In DNA form, the CDR3 reads TGTGCCAGCAGTTCCCTAGCGCGGGAGACCCAGTACTTC.

V and J are TRBV5-4 and TRBJ2-5; possibly TRBD1 for D (6 bases). The end of the DNA aligns better with TRBJ2-7, so the J call may be wrong. The CDR3 loop spans 14 amino acids. CDR1 and CDR2 from the germline V gene are SGHNT and YYREEE (reference sequence). CDR3 protein: CASSLEGQTYEQYF. In nucleotides, the CDR3 is TGTGCCAGCAGCTTGGAGGGACAAACCTACGAGCAGTACTTC.

The chain uses TRBV4-2 and TRBJ1-4; the D gene is possibly TRBD1 (5 bases). The CDR3 contains 14 residues. Germline loops: CDR1 LGHNA, CDR2 YNFKEQ. Trimming removed 4 bases from V and 3 bases from J, with 9 bases in between. The CDR3 here is CASSPGDPNEKLFF. CDR3 sequence (DNA): TGTGCCAGCAGCCCGGGGGACCCTAATGAAAAACTGTTTTTT.

A few counts support this clone. The chain recombines TRBV4-3 with TRBJ1-3; 9 bases match TRBD1. The ends lost 2 bases at V and 4 bases at J; junction bases unmatched: 6. Per germline, CDR1 LGHNA and CDR2 YSLEER. There are 16 residues in the CDR3. In nucleotides, the CDR3 is TGCGCCAGCAGCCAAACGGGACAGGGAAGCGGAAACACCATATATTTT. Translated: CASSQTGQGSGNTIYF.

This clone was picked up one time. The chain has TRBV6-1 and TRBJ1-5, with D possibly TRBD1 on 5 matching bases. V shed 3 bases and J shed 6 bases, with 12 bases lying between them. The germline V gene has CDR1 MNHNS and CDR2 SASEGT. The length of the CDR3 is 14 residues. The chain's CDR3 is CASSDVGAGQPQHF. As DNA, the CDR3 is TGTGCCAGCAGTGATGTAGGGGCAGGTCAGCCCCAGCATTTT.

This clone was counted a single time. The chain uses TRBV10-3 and TRBJ2-2; the match to TRBD2 covers 12 bases. V trimming: 11 bases; J trimming: 7 bases; junction bases outside the gene matches: 5. This CDR3 is built from 13 residues. Looked up from germline, CDR1 is ENHRY and CDR2 is SYGVKD. The CDR3 nucleotides are TGTGCCGGGGGACTAGCGGGCGGCGGGGAGCTGTTTTTT. Translating it yields CAGGLAGGGELFF.

The genes are TRBV27 and TRBJ2-5; 7 nucleotides line up with TRBD1. CDR1 and CDR2 from the germline V gene are MNHEY and SMNVEV (reference sequence). This CDR3 has 13 amino acids. Trimming at V came to 5 bases and at J to 5 bases, leaving 5 bases not matched to a gene. CDR3 sequence reads: CASSTGVRETQYF. CDR3 DNA sequence: TGTGCCAGCAGTACAGGGGTTAGGGAGACCCAGTACTTC.

CDR3 region: CASSKERTGHRFNQPQHF. CDR3 nucleotide sequence: TGTGCCAGCAGCAAAGAACGTACCGGACACCGGTTCAATCAGCCCCAGCATTTT. The chain employs TRBV21-1 and TRBJ1-5; TRBD1 is the table's D call and was not checked against the DNA. TRBV21-1 represents a pseudogene. The CDR3 is 18 residues long.

This clone appeared once. The V call is TRBV11-3, the J call TRBJ2-7, with a possible D match to TRBD1 (7 bases). The CDR3 consists of 16 residues. From germline, CDR1 is SGHNT and CDR2 YENEEA. Deletions cut 3 bases from V and 7 bases from J, with 22 bases between. The CDR3 DNA reads as TGTGCCAGCAGCTTTCAAAGCTCCTCTCAGGGGGGAGAGCAGTACTTC. Amino acids: CASSFQSSSQGGEQYF.

V gene TRBV6-1 combines with J gene TRBJ2-2, with a tentative D call TRBD2 (5 bases). In germline, CDR1 is MNHNS, CDR2 SASEGT. The CDR3 consists of 14 residues. V gave up 0 bases and J gave up 8 bases, with 10 bases separating them. CDR3 in DNA: TGTGCCAGCAGTGAAGCGGGAGAGGTTGGGGAGCTGTTTTTT. This encodes CASSEAGEVGELFF.